A selection of T cell receptor beta chains follows, all from one sample in a study of graft-versus-host responses after intestinal transplantation. The protocol was immunoSEQ multiplex PCR, while the TCRdb copy is restricted to in-frame clones and leaves out a portion. The data contain about 97,000 clones, 91% of them singletons. No antigen has been assigned to these receptors. The source material was unstimulated CD4+ T cells sorted from spleen or lymph node cells, sampled before transplant. These receptors were taken from a human donor who was the organ donor for an intestinal transplant. CDR3s leave out the opening cysteine and the closing phenylalanine or tryptophan. Fields, in order: CDR3 length, J gene, V gene, CDR3 protein.

length: 13; J: TRBJ2-3; V: TRBV7-2; CDR3: ASSLFPHTPDTQY
length: 13; J: TRBJ1-4; V: TRBV30; CDR3: AWGFSGRGVVKLF
length: 10; J: TRBJ1-1; V: TRBV19; CDR3: ASSIRAGQAF
length: 9; J: TRBJ2-5; V: TRBV4-1; CDR3: ASSGGVTQY
length: 13; J: TRBJ1-2; V: TRBV6-5; CDR3: ASRKTGGAGYGYT
length: 12; J: TRBJ1-6; V: TRBV9; CDR3: ASSPRSSNSPLH
length: 16; J: TRBJ2-3; V: TRBV7-3; CDR3: ASSLTVPAGLSTDTQY
length: 15; J: TRBJ2-3; V: TRBV4-2; CDR3: ASSQDGGDTSTDTQY
length: 12; J: TRBJ2-3; V: TRBV6-5; CDR3: ASSYLGSTDTQY
length: 13; J: TRBJ2-2; V: TRBV5-1; CDR3: ASSRQSRGTGELF
length: 13; J: TRBJ1-1; V: TRBV5-1; CDR3: ASSPDRATNTEAF
length: 10; J: TRBJ2-7; V: TRBV7-8; CDR3: ASSLDSHEQY
length: 16; J: TRBJ1-4; V: TRBV4-1; CDR3: ASSPQVAGGAMGEKLF
length: 11; J: -; V: TRBV7-9; CDR3: ASRKGTGDEQY
length: 16; J: TRBJ1-4; V: TRBV5-6; CDR3: ASSLGGQGAKKNEKLF
length: 9; J: TRBJ2-7; V: TRBV7-9; CDR3: ASSFIYEQY
length: 13; J: TRBJ1-2; V: TRBV4-1; CDR3: ASSQVRALDYGYT
length: 12; J: TRBJ2-1; V: TRBV9; CDR3: ASSGGLGYNEQF
length: 17; J: TRBJ1-6; V: TRBV4-3; CDR3: ASSSRDRGLSSYNSPLH
length: 14; J: TRBJ2-7; V: TRBV5-5; CDR3: ASSLDGRWGFYEQY
length: 12; J: TRBJ1-1; V: TRBV11-2; CDR3: ASSLRVSDTEAF
length: 11; J: TRBJ1-2; V: TRBV5-5; CDR3: ASSMTVSYGYT
length: 16; J: TRBJ1-4; V: TRBV28; CDR3: ASTHQWTGGGLREKLF
length: 12; J: TRBJ1-1; V: TRBV5-5; CDR3: ASSLGTGYTEAF
length: 16; J: TRBJ2-7; V: TRBV7-9; CDR3: ASSFTQTGLPSSYEQY
length: 14; J: TRBJ2-1; V: TRBV7-3; CDR3: ASSRTSGGPYNEQF
length: 10; J: TRBJ2-2; V: TRBV30; CDR3: AWSAGLQRLF
length: 13; J: TRBJ2-2; V: TRBV9; CDR3: ASRYGLADTGELF
length: 13; J: TRBJ1-3; V: TRBV9; CDR3: ASSVDPGTGNTIY
length: 13; J: TRBJ1-2; V: TRBV4-1; CDR3: ASSQAQGLDYGYT
length: 13; J: TRBJ1-1; V: TRBV5-1; CDR3: ASSRSTGVDTEAF
length: 13; J: TRBJ1-5; V: TRBV27; CDR3: ASRRQAPGNQPQH
length: 13; J: TRBJ2-3; V: TRBV7-2; CDR3: ASSLIGQGSDTQY
length: 15; J: TRBJ2-5; V: TRBV4-1; CDR3: ASSQDSAAVAQETQY